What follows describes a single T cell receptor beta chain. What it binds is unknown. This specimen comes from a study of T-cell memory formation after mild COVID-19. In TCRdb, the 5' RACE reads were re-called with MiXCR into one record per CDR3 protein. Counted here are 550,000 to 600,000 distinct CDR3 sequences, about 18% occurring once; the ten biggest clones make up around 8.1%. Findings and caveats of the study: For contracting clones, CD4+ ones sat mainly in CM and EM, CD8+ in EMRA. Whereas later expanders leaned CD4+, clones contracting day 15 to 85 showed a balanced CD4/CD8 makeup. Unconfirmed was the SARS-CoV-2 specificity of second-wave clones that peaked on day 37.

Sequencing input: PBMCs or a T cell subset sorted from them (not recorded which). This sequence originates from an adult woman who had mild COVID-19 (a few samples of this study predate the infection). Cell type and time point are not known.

The CDR3 DNA is TGTGCCAGCAGTGCGGGACAGAATTACAATGAGCAGTTCTTC. This translates into CASSAGQNYNEQFF. This chain joins TRBV6-2 or TRBV6-3 and TRBJ2-1; D might be TRBD1 (7 bases). This CDR3 is 14 amino acids long. Germline loops: CDR1 MNHEY, CDR2 SVGEGT. V was cut by 5 bases and J by 4 bases, with 12 bases left in between.